This T cell receptor beta chain was sequenced in a study of kidney transplant recipient with SARS-CoV-2 infection. Via MiXCR, TCRdb re-called the reads, giving one row per CDR3 protein. The sample has some 220,000 distinct CDR3 sequences, 29% seen once. Germline loops: CDR1 LGHDT, CDR2 YNNKEL (reference sequence). This CDR3 region has 18 residues. Trimming removed 5 bases from V and 5 bases from J, with 24 bases in between. This chain uses TRBV3-1 with TRBJ2-2; no clear D gene. The sequence came from a male patient aged 25-45 years who had COVID-19 and was a kidney transplant recipient. Some T cells may be the graft donor's. The sequenced sample was a blood sample, obtained at baseline and between days 110 and 120 from a kidney transplant recipient. CDR3 bases: TGTGCCAGCAGCGATACCGATCCCATTTCAGGCTTGACCGGGGAGCTGTTTTTT. Protein sequence: CASSDTDPISGLTGELFF.